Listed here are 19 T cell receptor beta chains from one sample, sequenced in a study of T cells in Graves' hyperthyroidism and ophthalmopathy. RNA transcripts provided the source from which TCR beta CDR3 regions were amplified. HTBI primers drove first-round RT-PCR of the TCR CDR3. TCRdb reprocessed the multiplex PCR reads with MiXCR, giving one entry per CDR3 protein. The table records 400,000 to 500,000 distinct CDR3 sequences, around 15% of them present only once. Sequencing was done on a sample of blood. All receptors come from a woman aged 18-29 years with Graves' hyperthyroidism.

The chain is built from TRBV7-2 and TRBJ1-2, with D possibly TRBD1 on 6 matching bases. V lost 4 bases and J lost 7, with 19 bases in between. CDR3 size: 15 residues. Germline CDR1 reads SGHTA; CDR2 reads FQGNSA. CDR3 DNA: TGTGCCAGCAGCTCAGTGGACAGCTTACCGGGTGGCTACACCTTC. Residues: CASSSVDSLPGGYTF. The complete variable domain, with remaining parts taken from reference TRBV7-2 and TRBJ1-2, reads GAGVSQSPSNKVTEKGKDVELRCDPISGHTALYWYRQSLGQGLEFLIYFQGNSAPDKSGLPSDRFSAERTGGSVSTLTIQRTQQEDSAVYLCASSSVDSLPGGYTFGSGTRLTVV.

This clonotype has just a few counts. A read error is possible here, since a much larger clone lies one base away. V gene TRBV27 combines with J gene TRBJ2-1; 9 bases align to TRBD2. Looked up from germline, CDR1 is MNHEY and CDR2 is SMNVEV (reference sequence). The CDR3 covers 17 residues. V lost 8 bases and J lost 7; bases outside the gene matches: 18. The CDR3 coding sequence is TGTGCCAGCGTCTCAGTAGGGGCGGGAGGGCCATGGAATGAGCAGTTCTTC. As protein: CASVSVGAGGPWNEQFF.

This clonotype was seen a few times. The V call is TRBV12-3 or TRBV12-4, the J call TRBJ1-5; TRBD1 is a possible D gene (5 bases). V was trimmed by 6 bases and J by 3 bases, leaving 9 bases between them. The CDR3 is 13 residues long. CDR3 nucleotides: TGTGCCAGCAGCCAGGGCTACAATCAGCCCCAGCATTTT. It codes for CASSQGYNQPQHF.

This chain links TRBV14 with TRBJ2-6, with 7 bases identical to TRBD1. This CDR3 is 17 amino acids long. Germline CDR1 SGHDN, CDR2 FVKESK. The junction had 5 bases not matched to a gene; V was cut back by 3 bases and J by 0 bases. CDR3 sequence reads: CASSHQGQLSGANVLTF. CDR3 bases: TGTGCCAGCAGCCACCAGGGACAGCTCTCTGGGGCCAACGTCCTGACTTTC.

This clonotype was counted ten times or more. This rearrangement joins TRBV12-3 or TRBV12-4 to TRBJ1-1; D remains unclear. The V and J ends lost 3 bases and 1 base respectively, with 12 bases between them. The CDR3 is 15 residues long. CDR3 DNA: TGTGCCAGCAGTTTTGGGTTCAGGCAGAACACTGAAGCTTTCTTT. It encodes CASSFGFRQNTEAFF.

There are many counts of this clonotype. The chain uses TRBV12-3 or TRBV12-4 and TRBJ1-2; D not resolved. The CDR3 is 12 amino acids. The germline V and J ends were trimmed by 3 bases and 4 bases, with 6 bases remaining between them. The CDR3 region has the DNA TGTGCCAGCAGTTTCCGTGCCTATGGCTACACCTTC. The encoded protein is CASSFRAYGYTF.

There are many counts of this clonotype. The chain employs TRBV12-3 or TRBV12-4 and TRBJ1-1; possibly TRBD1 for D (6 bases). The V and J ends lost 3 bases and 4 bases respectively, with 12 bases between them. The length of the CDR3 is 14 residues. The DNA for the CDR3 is TGTGCCAGCAGTTTGCGGGGGGGCGGCACTGAAGCTTTCTTT. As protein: CASSLRGGGTEAFF.

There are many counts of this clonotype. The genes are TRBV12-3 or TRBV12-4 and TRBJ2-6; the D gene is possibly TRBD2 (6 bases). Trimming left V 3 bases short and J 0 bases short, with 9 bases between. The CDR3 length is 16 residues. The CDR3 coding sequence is TGTGCCAGCAGTTTGGGACTGGACTCTGGGGCCAACGTCCTGACTTTC. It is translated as CASSLGLDSGANVLTF.

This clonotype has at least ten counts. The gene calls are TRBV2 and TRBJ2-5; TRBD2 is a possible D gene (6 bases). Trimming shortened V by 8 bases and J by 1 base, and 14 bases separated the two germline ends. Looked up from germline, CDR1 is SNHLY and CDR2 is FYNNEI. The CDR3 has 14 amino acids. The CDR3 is CASPPGLSQETQYF. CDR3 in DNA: TGTGCCAGCCCCCCGGGACTCTCCCAAGAGACCCAGTACTTC.

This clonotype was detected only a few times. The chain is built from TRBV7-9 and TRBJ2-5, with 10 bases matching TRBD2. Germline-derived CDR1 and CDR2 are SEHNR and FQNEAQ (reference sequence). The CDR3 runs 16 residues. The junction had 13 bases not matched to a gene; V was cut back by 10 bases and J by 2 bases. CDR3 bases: TGTGCCACCCAGCTTAGAGCGGGAGGGATACAAGAGACCCAGTACTTC. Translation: CATQLRAGGIQETQYF.

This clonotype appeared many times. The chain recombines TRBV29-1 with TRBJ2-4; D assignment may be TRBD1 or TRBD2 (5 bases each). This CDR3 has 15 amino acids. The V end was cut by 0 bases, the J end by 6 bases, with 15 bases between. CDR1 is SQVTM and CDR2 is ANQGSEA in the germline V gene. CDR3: CSVEDFGGPGNIQYF. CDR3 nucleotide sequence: TGCAGCGTTGAAGATTTTGGGGGACCAGGAAACATTCAGTACTTC.

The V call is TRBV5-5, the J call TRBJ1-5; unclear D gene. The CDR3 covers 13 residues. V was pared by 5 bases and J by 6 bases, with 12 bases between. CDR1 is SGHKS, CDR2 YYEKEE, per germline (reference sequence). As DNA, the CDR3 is TGTGCCAGCAGTACCACTCCGGGTCAGCCCCAGCATTTT. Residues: CASSTTPGQPQHF.

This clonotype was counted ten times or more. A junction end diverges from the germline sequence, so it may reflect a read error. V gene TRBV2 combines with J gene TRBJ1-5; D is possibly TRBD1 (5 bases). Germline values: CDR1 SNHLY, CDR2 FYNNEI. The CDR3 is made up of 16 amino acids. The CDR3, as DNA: TGTGCCAGCAGGGAAGGGGCACTAACTCACAATCAGCCCCAGCATTTT. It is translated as CASREGALTHNQPQHF.

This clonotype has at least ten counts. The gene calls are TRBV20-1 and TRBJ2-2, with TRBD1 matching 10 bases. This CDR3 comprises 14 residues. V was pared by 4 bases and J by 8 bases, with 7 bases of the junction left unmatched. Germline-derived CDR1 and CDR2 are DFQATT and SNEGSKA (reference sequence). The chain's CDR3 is CSANRDRGTGELFF. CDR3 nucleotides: TGCAGTGCTAACCGGGACAGGGGAACTGGGGAGCTGTTTTTT.

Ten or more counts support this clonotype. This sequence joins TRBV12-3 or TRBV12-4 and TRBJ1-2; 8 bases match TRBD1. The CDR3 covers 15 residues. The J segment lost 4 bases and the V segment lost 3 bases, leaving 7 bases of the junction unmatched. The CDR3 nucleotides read TGTGCCAGCAGTTTGGGCGGGACAGGAACCTATGGCTACACCTTC. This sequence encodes CASSLGGTGTYGYTF.

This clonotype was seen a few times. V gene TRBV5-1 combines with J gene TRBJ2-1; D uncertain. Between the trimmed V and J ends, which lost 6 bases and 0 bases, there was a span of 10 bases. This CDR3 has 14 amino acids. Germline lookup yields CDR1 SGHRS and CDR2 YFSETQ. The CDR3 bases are TGCGCCAGCACAAAGACGGGCTCCTACAATGAGCAGTTCTTC. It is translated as CASTKTGSYNEQFF.

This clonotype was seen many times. CDR3 DNA: TGCGCCAGCAGCTTTGAGGACGGTGCCTACAATGAGCAGTTCTTC. Amino acid sequence: CASSFEDGAYNEQFF. This rearrangement joins TRBV5-1 to TRBJ2-1; D gene unclear. The ends were cut back, 2 bases at V and 2 bases at J, with 11 bases in the middle. The CDR3 length is 15 residues. The germline V gene encodes CDR1 SGHRS and CDR2 YFSETQ.

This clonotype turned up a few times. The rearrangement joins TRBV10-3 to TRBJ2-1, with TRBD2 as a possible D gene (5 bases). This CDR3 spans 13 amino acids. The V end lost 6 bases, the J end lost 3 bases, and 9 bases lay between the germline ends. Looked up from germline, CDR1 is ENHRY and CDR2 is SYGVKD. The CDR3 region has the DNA TGTGCCATCAGCGATAGCGACTACAATGAGCAGTTCTTC. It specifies CAISDSDYNEQFF.

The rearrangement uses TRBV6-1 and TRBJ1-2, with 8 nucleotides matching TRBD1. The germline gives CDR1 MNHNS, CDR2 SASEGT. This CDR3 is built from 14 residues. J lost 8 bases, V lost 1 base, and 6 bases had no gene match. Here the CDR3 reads CASSEGDRRKGYTF. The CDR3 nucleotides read TGTGCCAGCAGTGAAGGGGACAGGCGGAAAGGCTACACCTTC.